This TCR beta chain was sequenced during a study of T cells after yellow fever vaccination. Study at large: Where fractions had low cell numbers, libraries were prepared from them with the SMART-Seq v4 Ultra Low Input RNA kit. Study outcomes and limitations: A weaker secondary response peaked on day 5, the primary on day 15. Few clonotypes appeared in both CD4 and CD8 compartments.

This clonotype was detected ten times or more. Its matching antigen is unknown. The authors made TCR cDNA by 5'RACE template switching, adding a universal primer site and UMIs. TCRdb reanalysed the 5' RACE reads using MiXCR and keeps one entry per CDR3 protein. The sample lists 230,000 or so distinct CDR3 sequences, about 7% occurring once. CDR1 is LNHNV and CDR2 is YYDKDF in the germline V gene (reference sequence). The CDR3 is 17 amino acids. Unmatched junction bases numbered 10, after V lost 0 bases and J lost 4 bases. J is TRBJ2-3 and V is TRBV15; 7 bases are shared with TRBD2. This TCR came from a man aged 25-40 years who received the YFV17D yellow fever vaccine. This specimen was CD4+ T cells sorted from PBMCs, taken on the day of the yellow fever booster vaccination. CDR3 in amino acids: CATSREGREVGADTQYF. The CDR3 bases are TGTGCCACCAGCAGAGAAGGACGGGAGGTCGGGGCAGATACGCAGTATTTT.